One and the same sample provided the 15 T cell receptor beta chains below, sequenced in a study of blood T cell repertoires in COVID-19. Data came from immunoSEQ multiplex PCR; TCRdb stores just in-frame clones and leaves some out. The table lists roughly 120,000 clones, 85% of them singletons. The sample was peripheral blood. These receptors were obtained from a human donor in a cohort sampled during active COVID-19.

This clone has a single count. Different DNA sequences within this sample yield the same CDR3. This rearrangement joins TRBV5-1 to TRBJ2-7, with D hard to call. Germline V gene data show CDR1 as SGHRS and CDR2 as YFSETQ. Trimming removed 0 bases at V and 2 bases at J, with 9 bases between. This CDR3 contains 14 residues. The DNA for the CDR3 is TGCGCCAGCAGCTTGGGTGGAGAGGCCTACGAGCAGTACTTC. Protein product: CASSLGGEAYEQYF.

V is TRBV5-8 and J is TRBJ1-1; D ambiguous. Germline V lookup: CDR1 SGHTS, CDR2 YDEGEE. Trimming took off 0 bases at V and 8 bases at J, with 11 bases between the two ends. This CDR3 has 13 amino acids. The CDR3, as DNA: TGTGCCAGCAGCTTGGCCTGGGGAGGGGAAGCTTTCTTT. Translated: CASSLAWGGEAFF.

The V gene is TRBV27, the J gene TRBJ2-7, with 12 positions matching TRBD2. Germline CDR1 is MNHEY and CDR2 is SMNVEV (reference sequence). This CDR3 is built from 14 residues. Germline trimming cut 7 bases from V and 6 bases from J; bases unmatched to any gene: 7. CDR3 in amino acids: CASKRTSGVIEQYF. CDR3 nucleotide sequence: TGTGCCAGCAAACGGACTAGCGGGGTAATCGAGCAGTACTTC.

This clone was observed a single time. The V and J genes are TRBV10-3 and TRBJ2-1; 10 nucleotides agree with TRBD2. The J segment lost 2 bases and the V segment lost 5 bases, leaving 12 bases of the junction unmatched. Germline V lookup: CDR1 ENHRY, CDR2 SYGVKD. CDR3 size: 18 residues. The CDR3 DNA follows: TGTGCCATCAGTTCCCCTAGCGGGGGCCCAAGCGCCTACAATGAGCAGTTCTTC. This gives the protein CAISSPSGGPSAYNEQFF.

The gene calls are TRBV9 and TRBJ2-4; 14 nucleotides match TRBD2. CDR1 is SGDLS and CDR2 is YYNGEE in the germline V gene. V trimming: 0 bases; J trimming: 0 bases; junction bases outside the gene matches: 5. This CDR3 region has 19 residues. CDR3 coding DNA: TGTGCCAGCAGCGTAGCAGGGACTAGCGGGGGTGCAGCCAAAAACATTCAGTACTTC. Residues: CASSVAGTSGGAAKNIQYF.

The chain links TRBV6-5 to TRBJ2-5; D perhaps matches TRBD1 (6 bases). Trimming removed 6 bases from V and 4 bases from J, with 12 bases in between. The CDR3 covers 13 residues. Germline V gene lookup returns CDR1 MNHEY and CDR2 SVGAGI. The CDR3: CASRRSGVETQYF. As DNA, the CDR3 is TGTGCCAGCAGACGGTCAGGGGTAGAGACCCAGTACTTC.

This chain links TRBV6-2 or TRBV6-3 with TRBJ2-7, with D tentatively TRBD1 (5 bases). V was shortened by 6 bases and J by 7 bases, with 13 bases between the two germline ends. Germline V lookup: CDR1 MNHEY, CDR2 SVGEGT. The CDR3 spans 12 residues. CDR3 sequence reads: CASSRWGGEQYF. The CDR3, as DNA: TGTGCCAGCAGCCGTTGGGGCGGTGAGCAGTACTTC.

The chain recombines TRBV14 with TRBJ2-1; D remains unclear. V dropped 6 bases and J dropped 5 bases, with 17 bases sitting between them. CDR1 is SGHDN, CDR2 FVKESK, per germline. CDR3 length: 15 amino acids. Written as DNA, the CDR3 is TGTGCCAGCAGACCCACAGTGGGTCTAAACAATGAGCAGTTCTTC. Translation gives CASRPTVGLNNEQFF.

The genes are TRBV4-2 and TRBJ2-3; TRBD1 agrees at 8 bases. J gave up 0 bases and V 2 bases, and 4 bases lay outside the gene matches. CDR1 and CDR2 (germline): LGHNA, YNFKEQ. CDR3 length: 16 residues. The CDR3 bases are TGTGCCAGCAGCCAACCACAGGGGGAAAGCACAGATACGCAGTATTTT. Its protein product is CASSQPQGESTDTQYF.

CDR3 protein: CASSLYMGGTYEQYF. The DNA of the CDR3 is TGTGCCAGCAGCTTATATATGGGGGGGACCTACGAGCAGTACTTC. The V and J genes are TRBV7-2 and TRBJ2-7; 7 nucleotides align to TRBD2. This CDR3 contains 15 residues. Unmatched junction bases numbered 6, after V lost 2 bases and J lost 2 bases. Looked up from germline, CDR1 is SGHTA and CDR2 is FQGNSA.

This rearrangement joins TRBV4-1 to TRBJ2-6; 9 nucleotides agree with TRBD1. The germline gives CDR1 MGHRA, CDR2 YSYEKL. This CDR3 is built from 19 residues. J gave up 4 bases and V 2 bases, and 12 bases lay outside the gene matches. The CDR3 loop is CASSQLPGQGMRGANVLTF. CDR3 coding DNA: TGCGCCAGCAGCCAACTTCCGGGACAGGGAATGAGAGGGGCCAACGTCCTGACTTTC.

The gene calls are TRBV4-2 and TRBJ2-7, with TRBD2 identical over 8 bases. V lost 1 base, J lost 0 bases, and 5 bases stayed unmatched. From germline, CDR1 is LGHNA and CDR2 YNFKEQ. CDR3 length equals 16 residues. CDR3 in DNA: TGTGCCAGCAGCCAAGCTAGCGGGCAACTCTCCTACGAGCAGTACTTC. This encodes CASSQASGQLSYEQYF.

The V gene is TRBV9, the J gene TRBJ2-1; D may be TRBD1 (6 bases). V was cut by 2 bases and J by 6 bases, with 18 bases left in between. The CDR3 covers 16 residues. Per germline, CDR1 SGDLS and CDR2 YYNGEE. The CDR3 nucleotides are TGTGCCAGCAGCGTTAGCCCGATACAAGGGGGCAATGAGCAGTTCTTC. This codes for CASSVSPIQGGNEQFF.

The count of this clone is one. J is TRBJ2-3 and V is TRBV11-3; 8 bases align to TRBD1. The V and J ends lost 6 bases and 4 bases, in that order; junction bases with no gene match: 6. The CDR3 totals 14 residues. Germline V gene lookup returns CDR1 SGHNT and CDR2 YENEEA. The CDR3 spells CASSQGAIADTQYF. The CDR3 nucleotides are TGTGCCAGCAGTCAGGGGGCGATTGCAGATACGCAGTATTTT.

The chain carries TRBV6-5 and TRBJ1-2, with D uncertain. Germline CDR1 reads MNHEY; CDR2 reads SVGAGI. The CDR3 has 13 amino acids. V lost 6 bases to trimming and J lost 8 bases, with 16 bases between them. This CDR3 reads CASRLEGVGGYTF. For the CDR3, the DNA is TGTGCCAGCAGGCTCGAGGGCGTAGGGGGCTACACCTTC.